The next 16 T cell receptor beta chains were all read from a single sample in a study of glioma-infiltrating T cells (TCRdb year 2016). This sample was sequenced with an Illumina MiSeq. The iRepertoire nested amplicon-rescue multiplex PCR (arm-PCR) platform was used to amplify TCR alpha and beta CDR3 regions from RNA. The public reads were reprocessed in TCRdb via fastp at Q25 and MiXCR, keeping in-frame beta chains. Rows merge per CDR3 protein into single entries with the most common DNA and genes. This sample is represented by over 140,000 distinct CDR3 sequences; 30% to 40% of them were singletons. About 18% of the sample is held by the ten biggest clonotypes. Sequences were obtained from glioma tissue, nonneoplastic brain tissue, or PBMCs (not recorded which). The receptor set was obtained from a human donor with low-grade glioma or glioblastoma, undergoing nonglioma brain surgery, or in good health (not recorded which).

V gene TRBV6-9 combines with J gene TRBJ2-7, with D tentatively TRBD1 (6 bases). This CDR3 has 15 amino acids. V lost 3 bases to trimming and J lost 0 bases, with 12 bases between them. Germline assignment: CDR1 MNHGY and CDR2 SVAAGI. Written as DNA, the CDR3 is TGTGCCAGCAGTTACAAACAGGGAACCTCCTACGAGCAGTACTTC. It encodes CASSYKQGTSYEQYF.

The chain joins TRBV6-2 or TRBV6-3 to TRBJ2-6; D perhaps matches TRBD2 (6 bases). Germline V gene lookup returns CDR1 MNHEY and CDR2 SVGEGT. CDR3 length equals 16 residues. The V gene lost 6 bases and the J gene lost 2 bases, with 14 bases spanning the gap. The DNA for the CDR3 is TGTGCCAGCAGAGCCCACCCTAGCGCTGGGGCCAACGTCCTGACTTTC. It is translated as CASRAHPSAGANVLTF.

This clonotype turned up a few times. The chain employs TRBV18 and TRBJ1-1; 7 nucleotides align to TRBD1. Germline CDR1 and CDR2: KGHSH and LQKENI. Unmatched junction bases numbered 1, after V lost 3 bases and J lost 3 bases. The CDR3 loop spans 13 amino acids. CDR3 DNA: TGTGCCAGCTCACCCGGGACAGACACTGAAGCTTTCTTT. Protein sequence: CASSPGTDTEAFF.

This clonotype turned up a few times. The chain has TRBV6-1 and TRBJ1-1, with a weak D call TRBD1 (6 bases). V lost 6 bases and J lost 1, with 15 bases in between. The CDR3 is made up of 15 amino acids. Germline-derived CDR1 and CDR2 are MNHNS and SASEGT. The CDR3 nucleotides read TGTGCCAGCAGAAAACGAGGACAGTCGAACACTGAAGCTTTCTTT. Its protein is CASRKRGQSNTEAFF.

This clonotype was picked up a small number of times. This chain links TRBV27 with TRBJ1-2, with D tentatively TRBD1 (6 bases). Germline-derived CDR1 and CDR2 are MNHEY and SMNVEV (reference sequence). The CDR3 has 14 amino acids. Trimming removed 0 bases from V and 6 bases from J, with 11 bases in between. The CDR3 region is CASSLSVRGNGYTF. The CDR3 region has the DNA TGTGCCAGCAGTTTATCGGTCAGGGGAAATGGCTACACCTTC.

The CDR3 nucleotides read TGTGCCAGCAGCCTAAAGAGGGTGCTAGATACGCAGTATTTT. It codes for CASSLKRVLDTQYF. This sequence joins TRBV6-6 and TRBJ2-3; TRBD2 is a possible D gene (5 bases). The V and J ends lost 6 bases and 5 bases respectively, with 15 bases between them. CDR3 length: 14 amino acids. Germline assignment: CDR1 MNHNY and CDR2 SVGAGI (reference sequence).

The CDR3 sequence: CASSPETVNRWFF. The DNA for the CDR3 is TGTGCCAGCAGTCCAGAAACCGTAAATCGGTGGTTCTTC. The J gene is TRBJ2-1, the V gene TRBV28; D unclear. Germline CDR1 reads MDHEN; CDR2 reads SYDVKM. There are 13 residues in the CDR3. Trimming pared 5 bases from V and 15 bases from J, leaving 20 bases between.

This chain links TRBV6-1 with TRBJ2-7; 7 bases match TRBD2. CDR3 size: 14 residues. The junction had 7 bases not matched to a gene; V was cut back by 6 bases and J by 2 bases. The germline CDR1 and CDR2 sequences are MNHNS and SASEGT. In nucleotides, the CDR3 is TGTGCCAGCAGATTTAGCGGGTTGGCCTACGAGCAGTACTTC. It yields the protein CASRFSGLAYEQYF.

This clonotype occurred a few times. The chain is built from TRBV6-1 and TRBJ2-2, with D uncertain. Trimming shortened V by 7 bases and J by 0 bases, and 6 bases separated the two germline ends. The CDR3 runs 13 residues. CDR1 is MNHNS, CDR2 SASEGT, per germline. The CDR3 DNA reads as TGTGCCAGCACCAACGCGAACACCGGGGAGCTGTTTTTT. Protein sequence: CASTNANTGELFF.

This clonotype has more than one count but fewer than ten. The rearrangement joins TRBV6-1 to TRBJ2-1, with TRBD2 matching 8 bases. V gave up 5 bases and J gave up 5 bases; unmatched junction bases: 11. Germline-derived CDR1 and CDR2 are MNHNS and SASEGT. The CDR3 runs to 16 residues. The CDR3 reads CASSPNLAGGNNEQFF. The CDR3 coding sequence is TGTGCCAGCAGTCCTAATCTAGCGGGTGGAAACAATGAGCAGTTCTTC.

CDR3 nucleotide sequence: TGTGCCAGCAGTTACCACCCGTCGACGGATTCACCCCTCCACTTT. Encoded protein: CASSYHPSTDSPLHF. V usage is TRBV6-2 or TRBV6-3 and J usage is TRBJ1-6; D not resolved. V was pared by 2 bases and J by 8 bases, with 13 bases between. Per the germline V gene, CDR1 is MNHEY and CDR2 is SVGEGT. The CDR3 length is 15 residues.

The chain couples TRBV6-1 to TRBJ1-2, with D tentatively TRBD1 (6 bases). CDR1 MNHNS and CDR2 SASEGT come from the germline V gene. The CDR3 has 16 amino acids. Trimming removed 5 bases from V and 4 bases from J, with 20 bases in between. As DNA, the CDR3 is TGTGCCAGCAGTACAGACGGACAGCAAAATTCCTATGGCTACACCTTC. Translated, it gives CASSTDGQQNSYGYTF.

Here the CDR3 reads CASAPRTARTEAFF. In DNA form, the CDR3 reads TGTGCCAGCGCCCCCCGGACAGCCAGGACTGAAGCTTTCTTT. The chain carries TRBV12-3 or TRBV12-4 and TRBJ1-1, with D possibly being TRBD1 (6 bases). V dropped 8 bases and J dropped 5 bases, with 18 bases sitting between them. CDR3 length: 14 residues.

This clonotype was seen a few times. The chain is built from TRBV7-2 and TRBJ2-2; D gene unclear. Germline values: CDR1 SGHTA, CDR2 FQGNSA. V was trimmed by 1 base and J by 6 bases, leaving 6 bases between them. CDR3 length: 13 amino acids. The CDR3 nucleotides read TGTGCCAGCAGCTTAGACTGGGCCGGGGAGCTGTTTTTT. It encodes CASSLDWAGELFF.

In its sample, this clonotype was seen a few times. The gene calls are TRBV20-1 and TRBJ2-5; 7 nucleotides agree with TRBD1. CDR3 length equals 11 residues. Trimming removed 5 bases from V and 5 bases from J; junction bases left unmatched: 2. Germline CDR1 DFQATT, CDR2 SNEGSKA (reference sequence). CDR3 in DNA: TGCAGTGCTCTACAGGGGGAGACCCAGTACTTC. It encodes CSALQGETQYF.

To note about this clonotype: Just one base apart from a much larger clone, this may be a read error. This chain connects TRBV6-2 or TRBV6-3 to TRBJ2-1, with D perhaps assigned TRBD1 or TRBD2 (6 bases each). The CDR3 is 16 amino acids. CDR1 and CDR2 (germline): MNHEY, SVGEGT. V lost 7 bases and J lost 6, with 22 bases in between. The CDR3 sequence is CASTNTRRGGVNEQFF. The CDR3 nucleotides read TGTGCCAGCACCAACACTCGCAGGGGAGGCGTCAATGAGCAGTTCTTC.